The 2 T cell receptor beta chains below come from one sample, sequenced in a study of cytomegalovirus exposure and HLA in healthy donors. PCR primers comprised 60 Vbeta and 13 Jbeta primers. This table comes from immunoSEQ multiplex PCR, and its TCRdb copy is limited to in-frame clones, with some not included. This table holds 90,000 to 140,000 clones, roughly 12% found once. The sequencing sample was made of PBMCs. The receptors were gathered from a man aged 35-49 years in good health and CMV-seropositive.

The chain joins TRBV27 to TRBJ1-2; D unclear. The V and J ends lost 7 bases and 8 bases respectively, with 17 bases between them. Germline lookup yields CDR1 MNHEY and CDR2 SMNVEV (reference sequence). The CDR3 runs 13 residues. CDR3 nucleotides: TGTGCCAGCACCCCTTCCGGGGTCGGGGGCTACACCTTC. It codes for CASTPSGVGGYTF.

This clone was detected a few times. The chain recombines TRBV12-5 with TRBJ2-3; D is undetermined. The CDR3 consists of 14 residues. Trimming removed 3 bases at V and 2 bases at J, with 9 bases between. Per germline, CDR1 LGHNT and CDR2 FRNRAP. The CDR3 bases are TGTGCTAGTGGTTTAAGCCTATTCACAGATACGCAGTATTTT. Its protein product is CASGLSLFTDTQYF.